This paragraph reports one T cell receptor beta chain. Antigen unknown. TCR beta cDNA was generated via 5'RACE template switching incorporating UMIs. TCRdb reprocessed the 5' RACE reads, keeping one entry per CDR3 protein, no DNA. The sample includes about 260,000 distinct CDR3 sequences. These data come from a study of T cells expressing NK-cell markers. Study information: Just one sequenced donor of eight was HCMV-seronegative, while seven were seropositive.

Overall study findings and caveats: Researchers report these clonotypes also headed the CD3+CD56-NKG2C+ fraction in a few donors.

CDR3 size: 16 residues. CDR1 is SGHTA and CDR2 is FQGNSA in the germline V gene. J is TRBJ1-1 and V is TRBV7-2; TCRdb indicates TRBD1, and absent DNA this call remains unverified. This receptor was obtained from a woman between 18 and 69 years old in good health. The source material was blood T cells: a sorted CD56 or NKG2C T cell subset, CD4+ or CD8+ T cells, or bulk PBMC T cells (not recorded which). Here the CDR3 reads CASSPTPLDRNTEAFF.